The clone carrying this T cell receptor (beta chain) was counted a few times. The CDR3 loop spans 15 amino acids. V was pared by 6 bases and J by 5 bases, with 10 bases of the junction left unmatched. Germline V lookup: CDR1 DFQATT, CDR2 SNEGSKA (reference sequence). This entry belongs to a study of T-cell memory formation after mild COVID-19. TCRdb reanalysed the 5' RACE reads using MiXCR and keeps one entry per CDR3 protein. The sample contains approximately 300,000 distinct CDR3 sequences, roughly a fifth of which appear only once. Sequencing input: PBMCs or a T cell subset sorted from them (not recorded which). The TCR comes from a man younger than 30 who had mild COVID-19 (a few samples of this study predate the infection). Cell type and time point are not known. The rearrangement uses TRBV20-1 and TRBJ2-3; 11 bases align to TRBD2. CDR3 in amino acids: CSAEGTSGFKDTQYF. In DNA form, the CDR3 reads TGCAGTGCGGAGGGGACTAGCGGATTTAAAGATACGCAGTATTTT.